Following are 19 T cell receptor beta chains from one sample sequenced in a study of T cell repertoires in cytomegalovirus infection. Their cognate antigens are unknown. One entry per CDR3 protein results from TCRdb running MiXCR on the reads. Of fewer than 1,000,000 distinct CDR3 sequences in the sample, around 31% were seen once. Material: cultured CD8+ T cells from PBMCs, obtained from culture after CMV antigen stimulation. Receptors originate from a human donor in good health (CMV status not recorded). Some clones in this sample may be carry-over from other donors' samples.

This clonotype was seen only a few times. The chain carries TRBV28 and TRBJ2-3; D might be TRBD2 (5 bases). Germline-derived CDR1 and CDR2 are MDHEN and SYDVKM. The V and J ends lost 2 bases and 4 bases respectively, with 10 bases between them. The CDR3 sequence is 14 residues long. CDR3 region: CASSLVEGPDTQYF. CDR3 in DNA: TGTGCCAGCAGTTTAGTAGAGGGCCCAGATACGCAGTATTTT.

This clonotype was picked up many times. The chain links TRBV7-2 to TRBJ2-1; unclear D gene. V lost 7 bases, J lost 0 bases, and 13 bases lay in between. CDR1 is SGHTA and CDR2 is FQGNSA in the germline V gene. The CDR3 has 15 amino acids. CDR3 loop: CASIRDWSSYNEQFF. CDR3 DNA: TGTGCCAGCATCCGAGACTGGAGCTCCTACAATGAGCAGTTCTTC.

This clonotype was detected many times. This chain uses TRBV7-8 with TRBJ1-5; D not resolved. Germline V gives CDR1 SGHVS, CDR2 FQNEAQ. The ends were cut back, 4 bases at V and 2 bases at J, with 21 bases in the middle. This CDR3 has 18 residues. The chain's CDR3 is CASSSRRQVDGGNQPQHF. The CDR3 region has the DNA TGTGCCAGCAGCTCGCGCCGGCAGGTTGACGGAGGCAATCAGCCCCAGCATTTT.

A few counts support this clonotype. CDR3 nucleotide sequence: TGCGCCAGCAGCCGCCAAGATTGGACGGGCCCCCTGGCTGAAGCTTTCTTT. Translating it yields CASSRQDWTGPLAEAFF. This rearrangement joins TRBV4-3 to TRBJ1-1; D gene uncertain. The CDR3 has 17 residues. The V end lost 4 bases, the J end lost 6 bases, and 24 bases lay between the germline ends. Germline-derived CDR1 and CDR2 are LGHNA and YSLEER.

In this sample, this clonotype turned up a few times. The chain is built from TRBV2 and TRBJ1-2; 12 nucleotides agree with TRBD1. V was pared by 9 bases and J by 3 bases, with 5 bases of the junction left unmatched. Germline lookup yields CDR1 SNHLY and CDR2 FYNNEI. This CDR3 is built from 14 residues. This CDR3 is CARPGQGADYGYTF. CDR3 nucleotide sequence: TGTGCCAGACCGGGACAGGGGGCGGACTATGGCTACACCTTC.

Worth noting for this clonotype: Being one base from a much bigger clone, this may be a read error. CDR3 loop: CASSWGDSPPTEDFF. The CDR3 DNA sequence: TGTGCCAGCAGCTGGGGGGACAGCCCTCCCACTGAAGATTTCTTT. This rearrangement joins TRBV7-2 to TRBJ1-1; TRBD1 matches at 7 bases. The CDR3 extends over 15 amino acids. CDR1 and CDR2 (germline): SGHTA, FQGNSA. The complete variable domain, with remaining parts taken from reference TRBV7-2 and TRBJ1-1, reads GAGVSQSPSNKVTEKGKDVELRCDPISGHTALYWYRQSLGQGLEFLIYFQGNSAPDKSGLPSDRFSAERTGGSVSTLTIQRTQQEDSAVYLCASSWGDSPPTEDFFGQGTRLTVV.

This clonotype was seen more than once but under ten times. The chain is built from TRBV5-4 and TRBJ1-2, with 10 positions matching TRBD1. V shed 4 bases and J 2 bases; nucleotides not matched to a gene: 11. The CDR3 is 17 amino acids. Germline assignment: CDR1 SGHNT and CDR2 YYREEE (reference sequence). The CDR3 DNA is TGTGCCAGCAGCGAGACAGGGGGCGGCCCGGCGAACTATGGCTACACCTTC. Encoded protein: CASSETGGGPANYGYTF. Full variable domain (outside the CDR3, taken from reference TRBV5-4 and TRBJ1-2): ETGVTQSPTHLIKTRGQQVTLRCSSQSGHNTVSWYQQALGQGPQFIFQYYREEENGRGNFPPRFSGLQFPNYSSELNVNALELDDSALYLCASSETGGGPANYGYTFGSGTRLTVV.

This clonotype was detected a few times. V usage is TRBV6-1 and J usage is TRBJ2-2; the D is unclear. The germline CDR1 and CDR2 sequences are MNHNS and SASEGT. The V end lost 10 bases, the J end lost 4 bases, and 10 bases lay between the germline ends. The CDR3 consists of 12 residues. CDR3 protein: CATLRVTGELFF. CDR3 sequence (DNA): TGTGCCACCCTTCGGGTCACCGGGGAGCTGTTTTTT.

This clonotype was picked up a small number of times. This rearrangement joins TRBV12-3 or TRBV12-4 to TRBJ2-7, with TRBD2 as a possible D gene (6 bases). CDR3 length equals 15 residues. The V gene lost 2 bases and the J gene lost 10 bases, with 21 bases spanning the gap. CDR3 sequence (DNA): TGTGCCAGCAGTTTAAAAGGGCGGGGCAGGGATACCCAGTACTTC. As protein: CASSLKGRGRDTQYF.

Remarks on this clonotype: The conserved phenylalanine or tryptophan normally closing the CDR3 is absent here, so this likely arose from a read error. This chain links TRBV19 with TRBJ1-5; 7 bases agree with TRBD1. The CDR3 sequence is 17 residues long. Germline trimming cut 9 bases from V and 0 bases from J; bases unmatched to any gene: 14. From germline, CDR1 is LNHDA and CDR2 SQIVND (reference sequence). CDR3 bases: TGTGCCAGCACAGGGGCCCCGTCGTTTTATAGCAATCAGCCCCAGCATTAT. Translated, it gives CASTGAPSFYSNQPQHY.

V and J are TRBV19 and TRBJ2-7, with D perhaps TRBD1 or TRBD2 (5 bases each). Trimming shortened V by 1 base and J by 3 bases, and 7 bases separated the two germline ends. Germline CDR1 reads LNHDA; CDR2 reads SQIVND (reference sequence). The CDR3 loop spans 13 amino acids. As DNA, the CDR3 is TGTGCCAGTAGTATAGGGGGGAACTACGAGCAGTACGTC. This encodes CASSIGGNYEQYV.

The chain is built from TRBV7-9 and TRBJ1-2; 8 bases are shared with TRBD1. The junction had 7 bases not matched to a gene; V was cut back by 5 bases and J by 2 bases. The germline V gene has CDR1 SEHNR and CDR2 FQNEAQ (reference sequence). The CDR3 sequence is 15 residues long. The CDR3 protein is CASSVQGQANYGYTF. Written as DNA, the CDR3 is TGTGCCAGCAGCGTCCAGGGACAGGCCAACTATGGCTACACCTTC.

This clonotype was picked up a small number of times. This rearrangement joins TRBV6-8 to TRBJ2-7; 15 bases match TRBD2. Germline V gives CDR1 MNHGY, CDR2 SAAAGT. J gave up 5 bases and V 4 bases, and 9 bases lay outside the gene matches. CDR3 length: 17 amino acids. The CDR3 region is CASSSGLAGGLINEQYF. The DNA for the CDR3 is TGTGCCAGCAGTTCCGGACTAGCGGGGGGGCTTATCAACGAGCAGTACTTC.

The chain combines TRBV24-1 with TRBJ1-1; tentatively, D is TRBD1 (6 bases). The CDR3 extends over 13 amino acids. V lost 5 bases to trimming and J lost 10 bases, with 16 bases between them. Germline V lookup: CDR1 KGHDR, CDR2 SFDVKD. This chain's CDR3 is CATSGPGARAAFF. In nucleotides, the CDR3 is TGTGCCACCAGTGGCCCGGGGGCGCGAGCAGCTTTCTTT.

This chain joins TRBV28 and TRBJ1-6, with D perhaps TRBD1 (5 bases). CDR1 is MDHEN and CDR2 is SYDVKM in the germline V gene. The CDR3 contains 15 residues. The V end was cut by 5 bases, the J end by 5 bases, with 13 bases between. The chain's CDR3 is CASSPRTGDNSPLHF. CDR3 nucleotide sequence: TGTGCCAGCAGTCCCCGAACAGGAGATAATTCACCCCTCCACTTT.

This chain joins TRBV7-4 and TRBJ2-5; D uncertain. Germline values: CDR1 SGHVT, CDR2 SQSDAQ. V was clipped by 1 base and J by 4 bases, with 13 bases between them. The CDR3 loop spans 15 amino acids. The CDR3 coding sequence is TGTGCCAGCAGCTTAGGCACCAACCTCCCAGAGACCCAGTACTTC. Amino acids: CASSLGTNLPETQYF.

The chain couples TRBV10-3 to TRBJ2-7; TRBD2 matches at 7 bases. J gave up 5 bases and V 10 bases, and 5 bases lay outside the gene matches. There are 11 residues in the CDR3. Germline V lookup: CDR1 ENHRY, CDR2 SYGVKD. The CDR3 sequence is CATLRGDEQYF. The DNA of the CDR3 is TGTGCCACTCTTCGGGGGGACGAGCAGTACTTC.

In this sample, this clonotype turned up a few times. The chain carries TRBV5-6 and TRBJ2-5; the D call may be TRBD1 or TRBD2 (5 bases each). CDR1 SGHDT and CDR2 YYEEEE come from the germline V gene. The CDR3 runs 15 residues. Trimming stripped 4 bases from V and 1 base from J, with 14 bases between. The DNA of the CDR3 is TGTGCCAGCAGCCCCCGGGACGGTCCCCAAGAGACCCAGTACTTC. Its protein is CASSPRDGPQETQYF.

The rearrangement joins TRBV18 to TRBJ1-6, with D maybe TRBD1 (5 bases). V was shortened by 4 bases and J by 0 bases, with 10 bases between the two germline ends. Germline V lookup: CDR1 KGHSH, CDR2 LQKENI. The CDR3 consists of 16 residues. The CDR3 here is CASSQRGSSYNSPLHF. Written as DNA, the CDR3 is TGTGCCAGCTCACAACGGGGGAGCTCCTATAATTCACCCCTCCACTTT.